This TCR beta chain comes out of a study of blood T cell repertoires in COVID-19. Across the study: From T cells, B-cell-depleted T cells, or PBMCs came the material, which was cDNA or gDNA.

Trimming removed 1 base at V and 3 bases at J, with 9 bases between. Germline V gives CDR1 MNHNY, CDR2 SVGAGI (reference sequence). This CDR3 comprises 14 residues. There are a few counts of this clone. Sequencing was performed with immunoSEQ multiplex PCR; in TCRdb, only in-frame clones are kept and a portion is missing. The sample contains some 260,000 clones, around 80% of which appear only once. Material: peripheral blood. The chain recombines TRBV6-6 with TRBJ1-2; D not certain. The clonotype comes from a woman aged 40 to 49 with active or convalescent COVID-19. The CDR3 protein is CASSYFQLHYGYTF. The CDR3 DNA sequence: TGTGCCAGCAGTTACTTTCAGTTGCACTATGGCTACACCTTC.